The 8 T cell receptor beta chains listed next were all sequenced from one sample in a study of T cell responses to AZD1222 COVID-19 vaccine. Profiling relied on immunoSEQ multiplex PCR, and the TCRdb table lists in-frame clones only, not all of them. The sample records around 210,000 clones, 90% to 95% being singletons. Specimen: peripheral blood, collected 28 days after the second dose of the MenACWY control vaccine. The receptors were sampled from an adult who received the MenACWY meningococcal vaccine as a control.

The rearrangement uses TRBV30 and TRBJ2-7; 11 bases agree with TRBD1. The CDR3 runs 14 residues. The ends lost 0 bases at V and 3 bases at J; junction bases unmatched: 1. In germline, CDR1 is GTSNPN, CDR2 SVGIG (reference sequence). The CDR3 region has the DNA TGTGCCTGGAGTGTAGGGACAGGGGGCTACGAGCAGTACTTC. It encodes CAWSVGTGGYEQYF. Full variable domain (outside the CDR3, taken from reference TRBV30 and TRBJ2-7): SQTIHQWPATLVQPVGSPLSLECTVEGTSNPNLYWYRQAAGRGLQLLFYSVGIGQISSEVPQNLSASRPQDRQFILSSKKLLLSDSGFYLCAWSVGTGGYEQYFGPGTRLTVT.

The rearrangement uses TRBV2 and TRBJ1-1; a weak D match, TRBD1 (6 bases). The length of the CDR3 is 17 residues. Germline V lookup: CDR1 SNHLY, CDR2 FYNNEI. Trimming cost V 1 base and J 3 bases, with 18 bases left between them. The CDR3 sequence is CASSEDGQRGRDTEAFF. The CDR3 DNA sequence: TGTGCCAGCAGTGAAGATGGACAGCGAGGAAGGGACACTGAAGCTTTCTTT. The entire variable domain, with the rest obtained from reference TRBV2 and TRBJ1-1, is as follows: EPEVTQTPSHQVTQMGQEVILRCVPISNHLYFYWYRQILGQKVEFLVSFYNNEISEKSEIFDDQFSVERPDGSNFTLKIRSTKLEDSAMYFCASSEDGQRGRDTEAFFGQGTRLTVV.

The V gene is TRBV6-6, the J gene TRBJ1-1; 7 bases agree with TRBD1. The CDR3 contains 14 residues. V lost 7 bases to trimming and J lost 3 bases; unmatched junction nucleotides: 8. Germline V CDR1 and CDR2: MNHNY, SVGAGI (reference sequence). The CDR3 region has the DNA TGTGCCAGCACCACACCCAGGGGGTACACTGAAGCTTTCTTT. Amino acids: CASTTPRGYTEAFF.

The V call is TRBV28, the J call TRBJ1-2; tentative D call: TRBD1 (6 bases). The CDR3 sequence is 18 residues long. V was pared by 3 bases and J by 8 bases, with 28 bases between. Germline lookup yields CDR1 MDHEN and CDR2 SYDVKM. The DNA for the CDR3 is TGTGCCAGCAGTTTGATTGGCCCGTCAGGGGCGTCTTCTAGGGGCTACACCTTC. Translation gives CASSLIGPSGASSRGYTF.

The chain employs TRBV19 and TRBJ1-5, with TRBD1 as a possible D gene (6 bases). The CDR3 totals 15 residues. Trimming shortened V by 0 bases and J by 4 bases, and 10 bases separated the two germline ends. Germline V gene sequence: CDR1 LNHDA, CDR2 SQIVND (reference sequence). CDR3 region: CASSIDQGRNQPQHF. CDR3 in DNA: TGTGCCAGTAGTATAGATCAGGGGAGGAATCAGCCCCAGCATTTT.

The rearrangement uses TRBV28 and TRBJ1-2; D possibly corresponds to TRBD1 (5 bases). The germline V gene encodes CDR1 MDHEN and CDR2 SYDVKM. V shed 4 bases and J shed 4 bases, with 19 bases lying between them. The CDR3 length is 16 residues. This CDR3 reads CASSSPSSGPIYGYTF. CDR3 bases: TGTGCCAGCAGTTCCCCCTCCTCAGGGCCCATCTATGGCTACACCTTC.

The chain has TRBV11-3 and TRBJ1-1, with a tentative D call TRBD1 (5 bases). CDR3 length equals 12 residues. Germline assignment: CDR1 SGHNT and CDR2 YENEEA. Trimming took off 3 bases at V and 3 bases at J, with 5 bases between the two ends. CDR3 residues: CASSLGDTEAFF. CDR3 nucleotide sequence: TGTGCCAGCAGCTTGGGGGACACTGAAGCTTTCTTT. Complete variable domain (other parts from reference TRBV11-3 and TRBJ1-1): EAGVVQSPRYKIIEKKQPVAFWCNPISGHNTLYWYLQNLGQGPELLIRYENEEAVDDSQLPKDRFSAERLKGVDSTLKIQPAELGDSAVYLCASSLGDTEAFFGQGTRLTVV.

The chain is built from TRBV7-8 and TRBJ2-7; D assignment may be TRBD1 or TRBD2 (5 bases each). The CDR3 covers 15 residues. Germline V gives CDR1 SGHVS, CDR2 FQNEAQ. V lost 5 bases, J lost 1 base, and 15 bases lay in between. The CDR3 reads CASSIGTITSYEQYF. CDR3 DNA: TGTGCCAGCAGCATCGGGACCATAACTTCCTACGAGCAGTACTTC. The whole variable domain, filled in from reference TRBV7-8 and TRBJ2-7, reads GAGVSQSPRYKVAKRGQDVALRCDPISGHVSLFWYQQALGQGPEFLTYFQNEAQLDKSGLPSDRFFAERPEGSVSTLKIQRTQQEDSAVYLCASSIGTITSYEQYFGPGTRLTVT.